Many counts were recorded for the clone carrying this T cell receptor beta chain. This sample was taken from a study of read filtering for tumor transcriptome and immune sequencing. Study context: Fewer than ten patients were R-ISS I, around 15 were R-ISS II, about seven were R-ISS III.

This library used approximately 370 ng RNA and molecular barcoded adaptors spanning alpha/delta and beta/gamma chains. TCRdb reprocessed the reads with MiXCR, giving one entry per CDR3 protein. The table shows about 46,000 distinct CDR3 sequences, with about 20% occurring only once. J gave up 7 bases and V 6 bases, and 5 bases lay outside the gene matches. This CDR3 has 13 residues. CDR1 and CDR2 (germline): SQVTM, ANQGSEA. The specimen sequenced was a population of CD138-negative cells sorted from bone marrow. This TCR came from a donor aged 40 or over with multiple myeloma. The chain is built from TRBV29-1 and TRBJ2-2, with TRBD1 matching 10 bases. CDR3 loop: CSVGTGDHGELFF. For the CDR3, the DNA is TGCAGCGTGGGGACAGGGGATCACGGGGAGCTGTTTTTT.